One TCR beta chain is described in this entry. The antigen remains undetermined. The validation cohort, a group of 120 subjects, included the donors and was separate from the roughly 700-subject first cohort. This sample stems from a study of cytomegalovirus exposure and HLA in healthy donors. Overall study findings and caveats: The listing of 150 to 200 TCR beta chains classed them as cytomegalovirus-associated. Subsequent analysis revealed that first-cohort TCR clusters tended to co-occur in the 110 or so validation repertoires. Most TCR sequences were uncommon, yet certain public TCRs appeared in many donors.

The CDR3 is made up of 14 amino acids. Germline CDR1 is MNHEY and CDR2 is SVGAGI. Trimming left V 10 bases short and J 2 bases short, with 17 bases between. Method: immunoSEQ multiplex PCR; TCRdb's copy keeps in-frame clones and lacks some. In the table there are 220,000 or so clones, over 80% of which are singletons. Source material: PBMCs. This chain joins TRBV6-5 and TRBJ2-5, with D maybe TRBD2 (5 bases). The source is a woman aged 30 to 39 in good health and CMV-seropositive. CDR3 bases: TGTGCCACCCGGCGGAGGCTCGGGCAAGAGACCCAGTACTTC. It specifies CATRRRLGQETQYF.